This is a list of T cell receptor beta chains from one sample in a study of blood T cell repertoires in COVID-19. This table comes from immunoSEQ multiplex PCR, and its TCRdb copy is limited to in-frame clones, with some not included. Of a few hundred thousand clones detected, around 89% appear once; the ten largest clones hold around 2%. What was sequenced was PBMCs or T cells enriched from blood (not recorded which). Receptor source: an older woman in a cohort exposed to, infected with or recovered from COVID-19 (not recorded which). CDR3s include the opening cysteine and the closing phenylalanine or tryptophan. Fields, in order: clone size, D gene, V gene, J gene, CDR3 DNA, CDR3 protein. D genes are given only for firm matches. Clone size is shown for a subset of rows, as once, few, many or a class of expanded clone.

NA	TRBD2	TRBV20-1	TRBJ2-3	TGCAGTGCTAGTGCTAGCGGGGGCACAGATACGCAGTATTTT	CSASASGGTDTQYF
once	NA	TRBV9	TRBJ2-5	TGTGCCAGCAGCACGGACAGACAAGAGACCCAGTACTTC	CASSTDRQETQYF
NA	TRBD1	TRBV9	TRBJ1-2	TGTGCCAGCCGCTCCGGGACAGGGGGCGAAGGCTACACCTTC	CASRSGTGGEGYTF
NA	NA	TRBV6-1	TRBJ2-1	TGTGCCAGCAGTGTGGGACTGGGCCCTCCGGGGGGCGAGCAGTTCTTC	CASSVGLGPPGGEQFF
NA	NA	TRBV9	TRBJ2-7	TGTGCCAGCAGCGTAAACGGGAGAAGCCCCGCCTTC	CASSVNGRSPAF
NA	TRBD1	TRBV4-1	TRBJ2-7	TGCGCCAGCAGCCCCCCAAGCACCCCCAGGGGGAGCTCCTACGAGCAGTACTTC	CASSPPSTPRGSSYEQYF
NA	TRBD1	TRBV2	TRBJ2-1	TGTGCCAGCAGGAAAGGAACCGGGACAGGGGGCTTCAATGAGCAGTTCTTC	CASRKGTGTGGFNEQFF
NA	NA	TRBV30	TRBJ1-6	TGTGCCTGGAGAGTCCAGGGAGGTAATTCACCCCTCCACTTT	CAWRVQGGNSPLHF
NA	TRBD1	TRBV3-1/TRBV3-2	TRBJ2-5	TGTGCCAGCAGCCCGGGACAGATCTCCCAAGAGACCCAGTACTTC	CASSPGQISQETQYF
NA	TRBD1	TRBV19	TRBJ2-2	TGTGCCAGTAGTATGGGACAGTGGAGCACCGGGGAGCTGTTTTTT	CASSMGQWSTGELFF
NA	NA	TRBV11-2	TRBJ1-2	TGTGCCAGCAGCCCTAGCGGGGGGCGCGTCTATGGCTACACCTTC	CASSPSGGRVYGYTF
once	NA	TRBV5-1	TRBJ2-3	TGCGCCAGTTTCCAGGGCAGCTACACAGATACGCAGTATTTT	CASFQGSYTDTQYF
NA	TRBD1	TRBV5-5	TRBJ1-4	TGTGCCAGCTCGGGGCAGACAGGGTTGGGGAATGAAAAACTGTTTTTT	CASSGQTGLGNEKLFF
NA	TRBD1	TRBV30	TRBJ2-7	TGTGCCTGGAGTTTTACTCCCGGGACAGGGGTCTACGAGCAGTACTTC	CAWSFTPGTGVYEQYF
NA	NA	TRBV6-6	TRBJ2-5	TGTGCCAGCAGTTACTCGAAGCAGGTCCAAGAGACCCAGTACTTC	CASSYSKQVQETQYF
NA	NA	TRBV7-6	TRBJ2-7	TGTGCCAGCAGCTTACAGACAGCCTACGAGCAGTACTTC	CASSLQTAYEQYF
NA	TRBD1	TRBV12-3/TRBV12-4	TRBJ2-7	TGTGCCAGCAGGGGGGACAGTATTTACGAGCAGTACTTC	CASRGDSIYEQYF
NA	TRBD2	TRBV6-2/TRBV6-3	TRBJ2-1	TGTGCCAGCAGTTACTTTACTAGCGGGAGGGGGCATGAGCAGTTCTTC	CASSYFTSGRGHEQFF
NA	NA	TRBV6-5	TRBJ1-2	TGTGCCAGCGGGGGGGGGCCAAGGGGCTACACCTTC	CASGGGPRGYTF
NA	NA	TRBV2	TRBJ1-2	TGTGCCAGCAGTGGGCAGGGTGTCTTCTATGGCTACACCTTC	CASSGQGVFYGYTF
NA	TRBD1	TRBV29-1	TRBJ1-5	TGCAGCGTTGGTTCAGGGGGCAAGGGTCAGCCCCAGCATTTT	CSVGSGGKGQPQHF
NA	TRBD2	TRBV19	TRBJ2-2	TGTGCCAGTAGTTTACCGGGACTAGCGGGACCCATGAACACCGGGGAGCTGTTTTTT	CASSLPGLAGPMNTGELFF
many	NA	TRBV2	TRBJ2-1	TGTGCCAGCAGTGAAGCGAGAGCCGCTAGAAATGAGCAGTTCTTC	CASSEARAARNEQFF